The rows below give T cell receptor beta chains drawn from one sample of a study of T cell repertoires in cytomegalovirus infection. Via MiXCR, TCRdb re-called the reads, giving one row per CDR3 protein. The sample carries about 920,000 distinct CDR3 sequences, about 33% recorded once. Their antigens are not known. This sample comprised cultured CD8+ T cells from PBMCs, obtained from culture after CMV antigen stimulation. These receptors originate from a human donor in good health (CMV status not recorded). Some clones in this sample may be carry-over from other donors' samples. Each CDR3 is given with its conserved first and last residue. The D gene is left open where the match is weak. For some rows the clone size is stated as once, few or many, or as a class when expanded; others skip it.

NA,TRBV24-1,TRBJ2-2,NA,TGTGCCACCAGTGATGAAAGACAGGATAACACCGGGGAGCTGTTTTTT,CATSDERQDNTGELFF
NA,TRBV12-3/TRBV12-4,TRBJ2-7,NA,TGTGCCAGCAGTTTGGCGGGCTCTCTGGACGAGCAGTACTTC,CASSLAGSLDEQYF
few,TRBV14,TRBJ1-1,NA,TGTGCCAGCAGCCAAGCTTTTGGCACTGAAGCTTTCTTT,CASSQAFGTEAFF
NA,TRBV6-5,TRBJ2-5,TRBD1,TGTGCCAGCAGCCTTAAACAGGGGTTAGACCAAGAGACCCAGTACTTC,CASSLKQGLDQETQYF
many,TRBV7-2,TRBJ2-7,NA,TGTGCCAGCAGCTTTTCCTCAGTACCCGAGCAGTACTTC,CASSFSSVPEQYF
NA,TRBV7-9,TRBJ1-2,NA,TGTGCCAACAGCCCATCTGGGGGGAGTAACTATGGCTACACCTTC,CANSPSGGSNYGYTF
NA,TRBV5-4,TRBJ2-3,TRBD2,TGTGCCAGCAGCCACCCTAGCGGGGGGGCGAGAGATACGCAGTATTTT,CASSHPSGGARDTQYF
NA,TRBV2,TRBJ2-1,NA,TGTGCCAGCAGTTTTACACCGTCAAGTTACAATGAGCAGTTCTTC,CASSFTPSSYNEQFF
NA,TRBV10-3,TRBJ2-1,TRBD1,TGTGCCATCAGTGGTGAGGGACAGGGGAGCAATGAGCAGTTCTTC,CAISGEGQGSNEQFF
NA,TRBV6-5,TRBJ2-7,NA,TGTGCCAGCCGTATAGCCACGAGCTCCTACGAGCAGTACTTC,CASRIATSSYEQYF
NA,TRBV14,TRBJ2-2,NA,TGTGCCAGCAGCCGAGGCAGGGCACCGAACACCGGGGAGCTGTTTTTT,CASSRGRAPNTGELFF
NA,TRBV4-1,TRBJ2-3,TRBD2,TGCGCCAGCAGCCAAGTAGGACTAGCGGGATCTGAGGATACGCAGTATTTT,CASSQVGLAGSEDTQYF
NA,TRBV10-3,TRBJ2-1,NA,TGTGCCATCAGTGACAGCTCGCCGGAGGAGCAGTTCTTC,CAISDSSPEEQFF
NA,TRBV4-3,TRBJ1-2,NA,TGCGCCAGCAGCCAAGGGCAGACAGCCCTCTTAAGCTACACCTTC,CASSQGQTALLSYTF
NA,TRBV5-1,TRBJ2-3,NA,TGCGCCAGCAGCTTGAGGCCTTCCGGGTACGTCGATACGCAGTATTTT,CASSLRPSGYVDTQYF
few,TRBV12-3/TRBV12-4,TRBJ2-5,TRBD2,TGTGCCAGCAGCTGGGAGCGGGGAGAACCAATCCAAGAGACCCAGTACTTC,CASSWERGEPIQETQYF
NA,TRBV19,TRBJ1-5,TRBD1,TGTGCCAGTAATGACAGGGTGATCAATCAGCCCCAGCATTTT,CASNDRVINQPQHF
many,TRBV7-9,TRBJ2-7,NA,TGTGCCAGCAGCTTGTACGCAACCGAGCAGTACTTC,CASSLYATEQYF
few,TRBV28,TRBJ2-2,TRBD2,TGTGCCAGCAGCCGACCCCCGGGAGGGAGAGCCGGGGAGCTGTTTTTT,CASSRPPGGRAGELFF
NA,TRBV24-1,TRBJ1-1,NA,TGTGCCACCAGTGAAGCGATGGCATCTGAAGCTTTCTTT,CATSEAMASEAFF
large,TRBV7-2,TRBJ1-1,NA,TGTGCCAGCAGCCCGCATAGCCCTGAAGCTTTCTTT,CASSPHSPEAFF
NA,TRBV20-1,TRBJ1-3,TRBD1,TGCAGTGCTAGAGCCTTGACAGGGGCTGGAAACACCATATATTTT,CSARALTGAGNTIYF
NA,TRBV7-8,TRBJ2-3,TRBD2,TGTGCCAGCAGCTTAGTGTTAGCGGGGGGGCAGGAGGATACGCAGTATTTT,CASSLVLAGGQEDTQYF
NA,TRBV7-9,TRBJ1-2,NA,TGTGCCAGCAGGTTAGGCGGGATCCCCCTAACCTTC,CASRLGGIPLTF
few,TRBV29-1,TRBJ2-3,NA,TGCAGCGTTGTGCCCCACAGCGCAGGCACAGATACGCAGTATTTT,CSVVPHSAGTDTQYF
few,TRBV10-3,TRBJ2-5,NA,TGTGCCATCAGACTAGGGGAGCTCCAACAAGAGACCCAGTACTTC,CAIRLGELQQETQYF
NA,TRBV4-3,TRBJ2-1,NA,TGCGCCAGCAGCCTACAAATAGACAGGTTTCTCTACAATGAGCAGTTCTTC,CASSLQIDRFLYNEQFF
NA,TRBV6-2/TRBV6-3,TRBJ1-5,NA,TGTGCCAGCACCCAGGAGGGGGACAAGCGAAATCAGCCCCAGCATTTT,CASTQEGDKRNQPQHF
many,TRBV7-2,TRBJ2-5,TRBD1,TGTGCCAGCAGCTTAGTAACAGGGGGCGCGAAGACCCAGTACTTC,CASSLVTGGAKTQYF
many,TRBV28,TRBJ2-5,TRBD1,TGTGCCAGCAGTTTACCGCGACAGGGGCCAGAGCGAGGGAAGACCCAGTACTTC,CASSLPRQGPERGKTQYF
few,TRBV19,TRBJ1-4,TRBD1,TGTGCCAGTAGTCCCTACAGGGGGCAGGTAGAAAAACTGTTTTTT,CASSPYRGQVEKLFF
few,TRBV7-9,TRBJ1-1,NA,TGTGCCAGCAGCTCCAGACCTATGACACGAGAAGCTTTCTTT,CASSSRPMTREAFF
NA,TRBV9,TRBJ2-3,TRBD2,TGTGCCAGCAGCTTTCGGACTAGCGGGGGCCGGGATACGCAGTATTTT,CASSFRTSGGRDTQYF
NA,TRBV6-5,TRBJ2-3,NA,TGTGCCAGCAGTCCCCAGGGAGCTTCTACAGATACGCAGTATTTT,CASSPQGASTDTQYF
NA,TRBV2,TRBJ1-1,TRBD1,TGTGCCAGCAACCCGGGACAGGGGATCACTGAAGCTTTCTTT,CASNPGQGITEAFF